This T cell receptor (beta chain) came from a study of blood T cell repertoires in COVID-19. Only in-frame clones appear in the TCRdb table, and some are missing; sequencing was by immunoSEQ multiplex PCR. The repertoire consists of some 150,000 clones, with 84% occurring once and the leading ten covering less than 50%. The clonotype was recovered from a human donor in a cohort sampled during active COVID-19. Input material: peripheral blood.

CDR3 sequence (DNA): TGTGCCAGCAGTTCTTTAGCGGGGGGCTCCTACAATGAGCAGTTCTTC. Protein product: CASSSLAGGSYNEQFF. V gene TRBV7-2 combines with J gene TRBJ2-1, with TRBD2 identical over 10 bases. V dropped 6 bases and J dropped 0; count of bases not matched to a gene: 5. Germline V gene data show CDR1 as SGHTA and CDR2 as FQGNSA. CDR3 length: 16 residues.